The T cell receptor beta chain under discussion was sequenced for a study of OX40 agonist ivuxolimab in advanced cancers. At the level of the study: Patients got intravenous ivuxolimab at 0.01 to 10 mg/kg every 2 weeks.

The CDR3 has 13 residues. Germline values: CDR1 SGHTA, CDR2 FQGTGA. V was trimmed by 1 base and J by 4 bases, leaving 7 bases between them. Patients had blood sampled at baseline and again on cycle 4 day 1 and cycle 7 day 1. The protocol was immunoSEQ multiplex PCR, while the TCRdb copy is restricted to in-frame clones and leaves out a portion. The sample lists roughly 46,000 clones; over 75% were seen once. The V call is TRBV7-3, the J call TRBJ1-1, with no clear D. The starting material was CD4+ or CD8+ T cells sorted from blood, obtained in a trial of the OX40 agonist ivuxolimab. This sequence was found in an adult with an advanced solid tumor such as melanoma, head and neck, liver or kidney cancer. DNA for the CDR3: TGTGCCAGCAGCTTAAGGGGAGCCACTGAAGCTTTCTTT. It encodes CASSLRGATEAFF.